The entry below gives a single T cell receptor beta chain sequence along with its context. The sample belongs to a study of blood T cell repertoires in COVID-19. In the study overall: Italy, Spain and the United States were the sources of the convalescent and acute COVID-19 samples.

Original analysis: Estimated nucleated cell counts came from reference gene primer amplification. This table comes from immunoSEQ multiplex PCR, and its TCRdb copy is limited to in-frame clones, with some not included. That table supplies the V and J calls and clone size; D and trimming were determined from the DNA. The sample includes roughly 90,000 clones, 85% to 90% of them seen just once. From germline, CDR1 is SGHRS and CDR2 YFSETQ. The CDR3 is made up of 13 amino acids. V was trimmed by 4 bases and J by 5 bases, leaving 10 bases between them. The TCR comes from a man aged 35 to 55 with acute or convalescent COVID-19. The V and J genes are TRBV5-1 and TRBJ2-1; D perhaps matches TRBD2 (6 bases). The specimen was peripheral blood. The CDR3 nucleotides are TGCGCCAGCAGCATACCGGGGGACAATGAGCAGTTCTTC. Translated: CASSIPGDNEQFF.